Each of the 6 T cell receptor beta chains below was sequenced from the same sample in a study of blood T cells in healthy people across ages. The second PCR ran roughly 6 to 11 cycles with a sample-barcoded 5' primer and J-beta primers. From the 5' RACE reads, TCRdb called clonotypes with MiXCR, one entry per CDR3 protein. This sample has 850,000 to 1,300,000 distinct CDR3 sequences, with around 45% found just once. The sample consisted of blood. The source of these receptors is a woman aged 55-70 years in good health.

This clonotype was recorded at least ten times. The V gene is TRBV6-2 or TRBV6-3, the J gene TRBJ1-2, with a tentative D call TRBD1 (6 bases). V lost 2 bases, J lost 6 bases, and 13 bases lay in between. CDR1 MNHEY and CDR2 SVGEGT come from the germline V gene. The CDR3 has 14 residues. CDR3 DNA: TGTGCCAGCAGTTACCAAGGGGGGGCGAATGGCTACACCTTC. Its translation: CASSYQGGANGYTF.

V usage is TRBV7-2 and J usage is TRBJ2-3; TRBD1 matches at 8 bases. The CDR3 consists of 18 residues. Per the germline V gene, CDR1 is SGHTA and CDR2 is FQGNSA. The junction had 13 bases not matched to a gene; V was cut back by 5 bases and J by 0 bases. In DNA, the CDR3 is TGTGCCAGCAGCCATATCCTCGGACAGGGAAAAAGCACAGATACGCAGTATTTT. Protein product: CASSHILGQGKSTDTQYF. The full variable domain, completed using reference TRBV7-2 and TRBJ2-3, is GAGVSQSPSNKVTEKGKDVELRCDPISGHTALYWYRQSLGQGLEFLIYFQGNSAPDKSGLPSDRFSAERTGGSVSTLTIQRTQQEDSAVYLCASSHILGQGKSTDTQYFGPGTRLTVL.

This clonotype was picked up a small number of times. The rearrangement joins TRBV2 to TRBJ2-7; 7 bases are shared with TRBD1. V trimming: 7 bases; J trimming: 0 bases; junction bases outside the gene matches: 9. This CDR3 contains 15 residues. Germline CDR1 SNHLY, CDR2 FYNNEI. The CDR3 sequence is CASTRTGDYSYEQYF. The CDR3 DNA reads as TGTGCCAGCACCAGGACAGGAGACTACTCCTACGAGCAGTACTTC.

The gene calls are TRBV20-1 and TRBJ2-4, with D possibly called TRBD1 or TRBD2 (5 bases each). Germline V gives CDR1 DFQATT, CDR2 SNEGSKA (reference sequence). The CDR3 sequence is 15 residues long. V was shortened by 0 bases and J by 0 bases, with 9 bases between the two germline ends. Written as DNA, the CDR3 is TGCAGTGCTAGAGATGGGACCGGAGCCAAAAACATTCAGTACTTC. Translation: CSARDGTGAKNIQYF.

The sample holds a few counts of this clonotype. This chain uses TRBV5-1 with TRBJ2-1, with a weak D call TRBD1 (6 bases). V dropped 0 bases and J dropped 5 bases, with 18 bases sitting between them. CDR1 and CDR2 (germline): SGHRS, YFSETQ. The CDR3 is 17 residues long. Written as DNA, the CDR3 is TGCGCCAGCAGCTTGGGGTGGGGGACACAGAGAGACAATGAGCAGTTCTTC. It yields the protein CASSLGWGTQRDNEQFF.

V gene TRBV29-1 combines with J gene TRBJ2-3, with TRBD1 as a possible D gene (6 bases). The CDR3 has 14 residues. Per the germline V gene, CDR1 is SQVTM and CDR2 is ANQGSEA. V was trimmed by 6 bases and J by 2 bases, leaving 15 bases between them. The CDR3 loop reads CSVGPQGSTDTQYF. The CDR3 DNA sequence: TGCAGCGTAGGGCCACAGGGTTCCACAGATACGCAGTATTTT.